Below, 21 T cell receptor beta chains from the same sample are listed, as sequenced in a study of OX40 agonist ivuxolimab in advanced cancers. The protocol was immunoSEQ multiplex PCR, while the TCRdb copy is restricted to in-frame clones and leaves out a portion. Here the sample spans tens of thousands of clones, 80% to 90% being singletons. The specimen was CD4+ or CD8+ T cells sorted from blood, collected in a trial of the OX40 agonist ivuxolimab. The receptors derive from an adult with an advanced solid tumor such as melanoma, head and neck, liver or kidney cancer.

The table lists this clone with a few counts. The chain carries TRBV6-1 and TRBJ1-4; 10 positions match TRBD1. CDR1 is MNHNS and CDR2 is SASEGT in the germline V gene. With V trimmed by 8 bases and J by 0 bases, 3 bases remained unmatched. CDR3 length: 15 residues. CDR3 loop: CASGDRGTTNEKLFF. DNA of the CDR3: TGTGCCAGCGGGGACAGGGGAACAACTAATGAAAAACTGTTTTTT.

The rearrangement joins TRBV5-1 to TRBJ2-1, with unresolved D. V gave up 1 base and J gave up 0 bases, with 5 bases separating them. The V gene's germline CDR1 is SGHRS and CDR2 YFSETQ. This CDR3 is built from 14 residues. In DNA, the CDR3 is TGCGCCAGCAGCTTGATGAGCTCCTACAATGAGCAGTTCTTC. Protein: CASSLMSSYNEQFF.

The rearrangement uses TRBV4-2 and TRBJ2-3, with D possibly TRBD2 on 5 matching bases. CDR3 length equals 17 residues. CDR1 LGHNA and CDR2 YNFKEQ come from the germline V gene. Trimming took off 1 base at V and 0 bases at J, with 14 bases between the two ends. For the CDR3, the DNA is TGTGCCAGCAGCCAAGGGGTGGCAGCGGCTAGCACAGATACGCAGTATTTT. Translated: CASSQGVAAASTDTQYF.

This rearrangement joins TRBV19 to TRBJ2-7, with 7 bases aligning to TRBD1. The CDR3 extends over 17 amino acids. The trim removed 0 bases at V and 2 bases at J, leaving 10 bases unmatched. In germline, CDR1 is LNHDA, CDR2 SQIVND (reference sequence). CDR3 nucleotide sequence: TGTGCCAGTAGTATAGAACCAAACAGGGGCCCCACCTACGAGCAGTACTTC. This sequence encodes CASSIEPNRGPTYEQYF.

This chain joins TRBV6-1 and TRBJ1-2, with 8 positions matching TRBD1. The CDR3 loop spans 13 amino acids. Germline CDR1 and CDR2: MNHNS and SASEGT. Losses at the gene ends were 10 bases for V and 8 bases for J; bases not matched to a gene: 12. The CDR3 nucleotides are TGTGCCACCCTGGACAGGGCAAAGAGGGGCTACACCTTC. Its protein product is CATLDRAKRGYTF.

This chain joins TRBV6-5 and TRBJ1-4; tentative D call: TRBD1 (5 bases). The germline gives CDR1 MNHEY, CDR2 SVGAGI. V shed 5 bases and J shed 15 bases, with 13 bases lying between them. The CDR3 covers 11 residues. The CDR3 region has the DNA TGTGCCAGCAGTAGACAGAGGCTCGTGTTTTTT. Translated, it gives CASSRQRLVFF.

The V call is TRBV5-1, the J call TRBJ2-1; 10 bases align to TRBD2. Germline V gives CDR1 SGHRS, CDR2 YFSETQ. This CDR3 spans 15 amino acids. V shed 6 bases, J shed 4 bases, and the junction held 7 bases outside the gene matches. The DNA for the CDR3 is TGCGCCAGCAAGGCCGGGACTAGCGATTACAATGAGCAGTTCTTC. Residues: CASKAGTSDYNEQFF. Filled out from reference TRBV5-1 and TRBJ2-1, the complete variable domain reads KAGVTQTPRYLIKTRGQQVTLSCSPISGHRSVSWYQQTPGQGLQFLFEYFSETQRNKGNFPGRFSGRQFSNSRSEMNVSTLELGDSALYLCASKAGTSDYNEQFFGPGTRLTVL.

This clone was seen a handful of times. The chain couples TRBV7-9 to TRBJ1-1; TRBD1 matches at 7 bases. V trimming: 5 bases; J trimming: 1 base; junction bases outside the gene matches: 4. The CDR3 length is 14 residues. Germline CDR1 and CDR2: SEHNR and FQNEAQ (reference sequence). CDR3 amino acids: CASSATGRNTEAFF. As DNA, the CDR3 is TGTGCCAGCAGCGCGACAGGGAGGAACACTGAAGCTTTCTTT.

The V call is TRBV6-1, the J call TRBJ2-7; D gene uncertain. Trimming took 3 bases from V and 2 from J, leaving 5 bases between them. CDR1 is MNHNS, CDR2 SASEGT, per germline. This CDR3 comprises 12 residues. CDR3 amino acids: CASSEQTYEQYF. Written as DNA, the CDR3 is TGTGCCAGCAGTGAGCAGACCTACGAGCAGTACTTC.

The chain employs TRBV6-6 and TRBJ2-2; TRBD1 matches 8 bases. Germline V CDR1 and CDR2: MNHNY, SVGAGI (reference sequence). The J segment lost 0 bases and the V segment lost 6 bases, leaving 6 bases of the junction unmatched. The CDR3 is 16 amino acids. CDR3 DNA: TGTGCCAGCAGGGATGGACAGGGATCGAACACCGGGGAGCTGTTTTTT. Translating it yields CASRDGQGSNTGELFF.

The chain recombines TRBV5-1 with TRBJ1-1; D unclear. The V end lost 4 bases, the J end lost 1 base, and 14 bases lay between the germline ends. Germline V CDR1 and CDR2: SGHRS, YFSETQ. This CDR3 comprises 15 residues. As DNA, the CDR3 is TGCGCCAGCAGCCCCGGGCAGGTGGGGAACACTGAAGCTTTCTTT. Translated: CASSPGQVGNTEAFF.

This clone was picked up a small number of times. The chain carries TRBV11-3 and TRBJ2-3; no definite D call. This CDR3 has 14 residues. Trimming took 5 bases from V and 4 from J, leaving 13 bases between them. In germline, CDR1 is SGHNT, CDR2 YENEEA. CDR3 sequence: CASSVSPHADTQYF. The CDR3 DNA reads TGTGCCAGCAGCGTGAGTCCCCATGCAGATACGCAGTATTTT.

The CDR3 protein is CASSLRGGSLNTGELFF. The CDR3 DNA reads TGTGCCAGCAGCTTAAGGGGCGGGAGTTTGAACACCGGGGAGCTGTTTTTT. This chain connects TRBV11-3 to TRBJ2-2; 7 bases fit TRBD2. The CDR3 consists of 17 residues. The V segment lost 2 bases and the J segment 1 base; nucleotides outside the gene matches: 7. Germline V lookup: CDR1 SGHNT, CDR2 YENEEA.

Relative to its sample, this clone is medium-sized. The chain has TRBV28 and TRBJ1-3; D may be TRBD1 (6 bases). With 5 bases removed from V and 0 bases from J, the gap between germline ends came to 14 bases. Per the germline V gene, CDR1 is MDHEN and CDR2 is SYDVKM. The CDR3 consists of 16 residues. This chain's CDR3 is CASSPGQWFSGNTIYF. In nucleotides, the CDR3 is TGTGCCAGCAGTCCCGGACAGTGGTTCTCTGGAAACACCATATATTTT.

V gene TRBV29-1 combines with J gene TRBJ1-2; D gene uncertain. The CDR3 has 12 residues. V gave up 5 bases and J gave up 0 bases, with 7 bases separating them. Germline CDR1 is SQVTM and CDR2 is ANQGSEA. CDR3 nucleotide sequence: TGCAGCGTTTGGTCGGCTAACTATGGCTACACCTTC. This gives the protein CSVWSANYGYTF.

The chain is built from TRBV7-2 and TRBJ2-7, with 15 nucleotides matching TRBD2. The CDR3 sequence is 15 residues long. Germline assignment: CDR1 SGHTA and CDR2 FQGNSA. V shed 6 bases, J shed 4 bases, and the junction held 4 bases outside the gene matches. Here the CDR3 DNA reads TGTGCCAGCAGACCTGGGACTAGCGGGAGGTACGAGCAGTACTTC. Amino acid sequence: CASRPGTSGRYEQYF. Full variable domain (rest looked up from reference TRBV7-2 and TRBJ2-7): GAGVSQSPSNKVTEKGKDVELRCDPISGHTALYWYRQSLGQGLEFLIYFQGNSAPDKSGLPSDRFSAERTGGSVSTLTIQRTQQEDSAVYLCASRPGTSGRYEQYFGPGTRLTVT.

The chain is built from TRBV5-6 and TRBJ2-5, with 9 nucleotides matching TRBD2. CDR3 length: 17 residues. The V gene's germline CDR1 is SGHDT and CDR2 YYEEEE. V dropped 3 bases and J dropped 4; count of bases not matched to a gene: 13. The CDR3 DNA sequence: TGTGCCAGCAGCTGGCGGGCGGGAGGGCCGGAGGGAGAGACCCAGTACTTC. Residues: CASSWRAGGPEGETQYF.

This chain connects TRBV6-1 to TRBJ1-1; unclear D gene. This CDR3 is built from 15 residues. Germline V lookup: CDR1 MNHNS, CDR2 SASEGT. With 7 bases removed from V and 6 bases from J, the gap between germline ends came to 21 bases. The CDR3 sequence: CASMAPWRAVAEAFF. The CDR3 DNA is TGTGCCAGCATGGCCCCATGGCGGGCTGTGGCTGAAGCTTTCTTT.

The CDR3 here is CASSATAVGANVLTF. CDR3 nucleotide sequence: TGTGCCAGCAGTGCCACGGCCGTAGGGGCCAACGTCCTGACTTTC. V usage is TRBV6-6 and J usage is TRBJ2-6; no firm D call. Trimming took off 5 bases at V and 4 bases at J, with 12 bases between the two ends. The CDR3 is 15 residues long. The germline V gene encodes CDR1 MNHNY and CDR2 SVGAGI (reference sequence).

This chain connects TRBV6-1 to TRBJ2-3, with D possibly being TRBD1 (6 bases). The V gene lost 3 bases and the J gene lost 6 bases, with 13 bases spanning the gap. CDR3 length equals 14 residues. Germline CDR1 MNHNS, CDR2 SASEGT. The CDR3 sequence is CASSDVGGSDTQYF. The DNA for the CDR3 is TGTGCCAGCAGTGATGTAGGGGGTTCCGATACGCAGTATTTT.

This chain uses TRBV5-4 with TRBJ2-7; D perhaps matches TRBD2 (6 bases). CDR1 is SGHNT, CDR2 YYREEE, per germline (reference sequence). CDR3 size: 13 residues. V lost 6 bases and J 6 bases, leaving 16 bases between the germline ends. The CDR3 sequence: CASTATSRREQYF. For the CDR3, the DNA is TGTGCCAGCACCGCGACTAGTCGCCGCGAGCAGTACTTC.